This T cell receptor beta chain was recorded in a study of shared clonotypes between healthy human individuals. Trimming removed 1 base at V and 5 bases at J, with 9 bases between. The germline V gene has CDR1 SGHRS and CDR2 YFSETQ. The CDR3 covers 13 residues. Using immunoSEQ multiplex PCR, the repertoire was profiled, and TCRdb retains in-frame clones only, with some absent. The sample shows about 2 million clones, 85% to 95% of them seen only once. As concerns this clone: Other DNA variants within this sample encode the same CDR3.

The receptor was isolated from a man between 18 and 29 years old in good health. Sequencing was done on a sample of naive CD4+ T cells sorted from blood. Subset reported: CD45RA+ positively selected. The chain combines TRBV5-1 with TRBJ2-5; TRBD1 or TRBD2 may be the D gene (6 bases each). The CDR3 loop is CASSLQGRETQYF. Here the CDR3 DNA reads TGCGCCAGCAGCTTGCAGGGGAGGGAGACCCAGTACTTC.